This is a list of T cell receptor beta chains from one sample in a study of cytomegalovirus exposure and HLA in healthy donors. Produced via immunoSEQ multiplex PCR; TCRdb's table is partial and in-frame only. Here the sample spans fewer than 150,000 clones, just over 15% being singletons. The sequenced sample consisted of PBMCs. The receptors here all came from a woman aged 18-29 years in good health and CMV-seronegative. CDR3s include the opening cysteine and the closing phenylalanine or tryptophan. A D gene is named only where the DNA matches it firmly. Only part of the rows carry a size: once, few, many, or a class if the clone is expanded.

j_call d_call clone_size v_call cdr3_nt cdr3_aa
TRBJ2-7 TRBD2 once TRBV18 TGTGCCAGCTCACCAGTTGGGTCACTAGCGGTCCTCGGCCCCTACGAGCAGTACTTC CASSPVGSLAVLGPYEQYF
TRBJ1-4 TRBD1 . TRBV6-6 TGTGCCAGCAGAAGGGACAGGGGAAATGAAAAACTGTTTTTT CASRRDRGNEKLFF
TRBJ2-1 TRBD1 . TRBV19 TGTGCCAGAATCCGGGACAGGGGCTGGAATGAGCAGTTCTTC CARIRDRGWNEQFF
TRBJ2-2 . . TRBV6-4 TGTGCCAGCAGAGGGACTGGGGACACCGGGGAGCTGTTTTTT CASRGTGDTGELFF
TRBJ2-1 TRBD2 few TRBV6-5 TGTGCCACCGGACTAGCGGGAGGAGAGCAGTTCTTC CATGLAGGEQFF
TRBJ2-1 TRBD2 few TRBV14 TGTGCCAGCAGCCCGACTAGCGGGTCTAACAATGAGCAGTTCTTC CASSPTSGSNNEQFF
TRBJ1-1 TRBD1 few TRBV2 TGTGCCAGCAGTCCGGACAGGGCGGTCGGAAACCTGGAAGCTTTCTTT CASSPDRAVGNLEAFF
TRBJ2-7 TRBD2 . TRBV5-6 TGTGCCAGCAGCTTGGGCCTAGCGGGGGGCATCTACGAGCAGTACTTC CASSLGLAGGIYEQYF
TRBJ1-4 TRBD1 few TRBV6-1 TGTGCCAGCAGTGGTACCGGGACAGGGGAGTCAACTAATGAAAAACTGTTTTTT CASSGTGTGESTNEKLFF
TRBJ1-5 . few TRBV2 TGTGCCAGCAGTGAAGCGGACTTCAGCAATCAGCCCCAGCATTTT CASSEADFSNQPQHF
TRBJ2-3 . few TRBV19 TGTGCCAGTAGCGCAGGCCCCGGAGATACGCAGTATTTT CASSAGPGDTQYF
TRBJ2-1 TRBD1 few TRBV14 TGTGCCAGTCGGACAGGACATAACTCCTACAATGAGCAGTTCTTC CASRTGHNSYNEQFF
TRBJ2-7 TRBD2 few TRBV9 TGTGCCAGCGGCCCAGGACTAGTCCCCTACGAGCAGTACTTC CASGPGLVPYEQYF
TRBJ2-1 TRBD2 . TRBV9 TGTGCCAGCAGCGTCGGTATAGCGGGAGGGCAATCCTACAATGAGCAGTTCTTC CASSVGIAGGQSYNEQFF
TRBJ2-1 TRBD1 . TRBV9 TGTGCCAGCAGCGTTACGGGACAGAGCTACAATGAGCAGTTCTTC CASSVTGQSYNEQFF
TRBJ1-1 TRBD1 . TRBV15 TGTGCCACCAGCGGAAGGACAGGGAGGAACACTGAAGCTTTCTTT CATSGRTGRNTEAFF
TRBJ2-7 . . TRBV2 TGTGCCAGCACTGTGGCAGATCAACAGTACTTC CASTVADQQYF
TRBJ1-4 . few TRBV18 TGTGCCAGCTCACCGGCAGGGCAGGATGAAAAACTGTTTTTT CASSPAGQDEKLFF
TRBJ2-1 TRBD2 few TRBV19 TGTGCCAGTAGTACTAGCGGGGGGCGCTACAATGAGCAGTTCTTC CASSTSGGRYNEQFF
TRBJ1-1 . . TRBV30 TGTGCCTGGAAAGGTGCCGGGACTGAAGCTTTCTTT CAWKGAGTEAFF
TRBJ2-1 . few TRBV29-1 TGCAGCGTTGAAGGGCGAGGCAGTGTTCGGCAGTTCTTC CSVEGRGSVRQFF
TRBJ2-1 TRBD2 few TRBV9 TGTGCCAGCAGCCCTAGCGGGGGGGCATCCCTCAATGAGCAGTTCTTC CASSPSGGASLNEQFF
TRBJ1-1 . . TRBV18 TGTGCCAGCTCACCAGGTAGTGACACTGAAGCTTTCTTT CASSPGSDTEAFF
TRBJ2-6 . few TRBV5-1 TGCGCCAGCAGCTTTACAGGTTCCAACGTCCTGACTTTC CASSFTGSNVLTF
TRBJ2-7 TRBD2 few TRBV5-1 TGCGCCAGCAGCTGGGGGACTAGCGGGAGGGCCGGGTACGAGCAGTACTTC CASSWGTSGRAGYEQYF
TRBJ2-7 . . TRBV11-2 TGTGCCAGCAGCCCGGGTCTTGGGCAGTACTTC CASSPGLGQYF
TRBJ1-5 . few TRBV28 TGTGCCAGCAGTTTACAGCAGGGCGGGCCCCAGCATTTT CASSLQQGGPQHF
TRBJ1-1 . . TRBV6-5 TGTGCCAGCCGGCCCCGCAGGGGAGACACTGAAGCTTTCTTT CASRPRRGDTEAFF
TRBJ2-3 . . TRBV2 TGTGCCAGCAGTCCTAGAGGCACCGATACGCAGTATTTT CASSPRGTDTQYF
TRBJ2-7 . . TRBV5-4 TGTGCCAGCAGCCTTCCCGGGTGGGAGCAGTACTTC CASSLPGWEQYF